Listed below are T cell receptor beta chains from one sample, sequenced in a study of CD8+ T cells in alopecia areata. Some clones are missing from TCRdb's copy, which holds only in-frame ones; the method was immunoSEQ multiplex PCR. The sample lists 60,000 to 90,000 clones, approximately 66% occurring once. The specimen comprised CD8+ T cells sorted from blood, sampled at week 24, from a patient treated with tofacitinib. These TCRs come from a human donor with alopecia areata. The CDR3 runs from the conserved cysteine through the conserved F or W. D genes are given only for firm matches. Clone size is shown for a subset of rows, as once, few, many or a class of expanded clone.

.	.	TRBV4-3	TRBJ1-1	TGCGCCAGCAGCCAAATGGAGGGCCTGAACACTGAAGCTTTCTTT	CASSQMEGLNTEAFF
.	.	TRBV27	TRBJ2-1	TGTGCCAGCAGTTTATACGAGAATGAGCAGTTCTTC	CASSLYENEQFF
.	.	TRBV27	TRBJ1-5	TGTGCCAGCAGTCCCCTCTCAAGGGACCGCGGGAACAATCAGCCCCAGCATTTT	CASSPLSRDRGNNQPQHF
.	.	TRBV21-1	TRBJ2-5	TGTGCCAGCGCCCTGACAGGGAGCCAAGAGACCCAGTACTTC	CASALTGSQETQYF
.	.	TRBV27	TRBJ2-5	TGTGCCAGCAGTTTAGTTTGGGGGCGAGGCGAGACCCAGTACTTC	CASSLVWGRGETQYF
TRBD1	.	TRBV29-1	TRBJ2-7	TGCAGCGTTGTGGGGACAGGGTCCTACGAGCAGTACTTC	CSVVGTGSYEQYF
TRBD1	.	TRBV27	TRBJ2-7	TGTGCCAGCAGTTGGAGTGGGACAGGGACCTACGAGCAGTACTTC	CASSWSGTGTYEQYF
.	.	TRBV4-3	TRBJ2-7	TGCGCCAGCAGCCAAACCTTGATGGGGGTCTTGGTCGGTGGCGAGCAGTACTTC	CASSQTLMGVLVGGEQYF
.	few	TRBV4-3	TRBJ1-5	TGCGCCAGCAGCCAAGATAGCCAGCCCCAGCATTTT	CASSQDSQPQHF
TRBD2	.	TRBV9	TRBJ2-5	TGTGCCAGCAGCGTAGAGGATAGCGGGGGATCAGAGACCCAGTACTTC	CASSVEDSGGSETQYF
.	.	TRBV4-1	TRBJ2-7	TGCGCCAGCAGCCAAACTACGGGTGAGCAGTACTTC	CASSQTTGEQYF
TRBD2	few	TRBV5-1	TRBJ2-3	TGCGCCAGCAGCTTGCGATTTAGCGGGAGAAGCACAGATACGCAGTATTTT	CASSLRFSGRSTDTQYF
TRBD1	.	TRBV27	TRBJ1-2	TGTGCCAGCGGCCTCGGACAGGACGACTATGGCTACACCTTC	CASGLGQDDYGYTF
TRBD2	once	TRBV7-2	TRBJ2-7	TGTGCCAGCAGCTTAGTAGGGACTAGCGTTAACGAGCAGTACTTC	CASSLVGTSVNEQYF
TRBD1	.	TRBV7-6	TRBJ2-7	TGTGCCAGCAGCTTAGGGACAGGGGGCGAGCAGTACTTC	CASSLGTGGEQYF
.	.	TRBV4-1	TRBJ2-1	TGCGCCAGCAGCCTCCGGGATGAGCAGTTCTTC	CASSLRDEQFF
TRBD2	.	TRBV11-2	TRBJ2-1	TGTGCCAGCAGCCGCACCTCCCTCCCTAGCGGGAGGGGAAATGAGCAGTTCTTC	CASSRTSLPSGRGNEQFF
.	.	TRBV15	TRBJ1-1	TGTGCCACCAGCAGAGACCCCCATAGGGGGGACACTGAAGCTTTCTTT	CATSRDPHRGDTEAFF
.	.	TRBV9	TRBJ1-2	TGTGCCAGCAGCGAAAACAGGGAGAGTGTCTATGGCTACACCTTC	CASSENRESVYGYTF
TRBD2	.	TRBV7-3	TRBJ2-1	TGTACCAGCAGCTTGCTAGCGGGGGTTTACAATGAGCAGTTCTTC	CTSSLLAGVYNEQFF
.	few	TRBV19	TRBJ1-1	TGTGCCAGTAGAGACAGCGGACAAGGGAACACTGAAGCTTTCTTT	CASRDSGQGNTEAFF
.	.	TRBV4-3	TRBJ2-3	TGCGCCAGCAGCCAAGATCTGGGGGCCCCAGATACGCAGTATTTT	CASSQDLGAPDTQYF
.	.	TRBV7-8	TRBJ1-5	TGTGCCAGCAGCTTACGCAGCAGTCAGCCCCAGCATTTT	CASSLRSSQPQHF